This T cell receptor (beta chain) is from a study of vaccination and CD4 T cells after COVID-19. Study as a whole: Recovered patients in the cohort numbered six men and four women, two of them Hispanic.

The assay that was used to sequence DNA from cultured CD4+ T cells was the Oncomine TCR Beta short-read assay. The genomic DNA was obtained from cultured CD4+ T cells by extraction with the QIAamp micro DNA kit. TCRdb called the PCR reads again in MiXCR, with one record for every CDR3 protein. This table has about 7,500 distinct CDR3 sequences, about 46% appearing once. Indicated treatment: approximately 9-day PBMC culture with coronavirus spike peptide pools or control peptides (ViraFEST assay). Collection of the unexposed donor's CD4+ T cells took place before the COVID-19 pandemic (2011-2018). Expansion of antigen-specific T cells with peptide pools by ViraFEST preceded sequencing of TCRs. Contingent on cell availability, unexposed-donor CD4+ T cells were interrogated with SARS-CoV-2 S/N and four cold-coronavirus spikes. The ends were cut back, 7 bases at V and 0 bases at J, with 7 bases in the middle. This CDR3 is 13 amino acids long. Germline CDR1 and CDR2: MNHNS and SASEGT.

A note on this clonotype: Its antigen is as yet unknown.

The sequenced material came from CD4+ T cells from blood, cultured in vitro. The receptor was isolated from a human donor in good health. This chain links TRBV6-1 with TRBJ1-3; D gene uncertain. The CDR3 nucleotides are TGTGCCAGCAAGGCCCCCTCTGGAAACACCATATATTTT. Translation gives CASKAPSGNTIYF.